This TCR beta chain is drawn from a study of cytomegalovirus exposure and HLA in healthy donors. The CDR3 has 15 residues. The germline V gene has CDR1 LGHNA and CDR2 YSLEER. Trimming at V came to 1 base and at J to 1 base, leaving 3 bases not matched to a gene. General observations from the study: Of the V segments, some could not be distinguished, including TRBV6-2 and TRBV6-3, and were excluded.

Points on this clone: Its target is not known.

With 60 Vbeta and 13 Jbeta primers, the PCR was carried out. Clones were read by immunoSEQ multiplex PCR, and TCRdb kept only the in-frame ones, dropping some. The table includes some 130,000 clones, approximately 74% detected once. Participants comprised healthy donors of bone marrow. The sample consisted of PBMCs. The chain combines TRBV4-3 with TRBJ2-7, with 8 bases aligning to TRBD1. This receptor was obtained from a male donor in good health and CMV-seronegative. The CDR3 DNA reads as TGCGCCAGCAGCCAAGGGACAGGGATTTCCTACGAGCAGTACTTC. This gives the protein CASSQGTGISYEQYF.